The clone carrying this T cell receptor beta chain was seen a few times. What it recognizes is unknown. Amplification used 60 Vbeta primers and 13 Jbeta primers. The data were produced by immunoSEQ multiplex PCR, yet TCRdb's version contains in-frame clones alone and is incomplete. The sample shows 100,000 to 150,000 clones, about 78% of them seen only once. This sample is part of a study of cytomegalovirus exposure and HLA in healthy donors. Study results and limitations: Altogether, 150 to 200 TCR beta chains were recorded as cytomegalovirus-associated. Being productive about 90% or about 30% of the time was typical of most TCR beta V segments in an earlier analysis.

Germline V gene sequence: CDR1 SGHDT, CDR2 YYEEEE. With V trimmed by 4 bases and J by 3 bases, 7 bases remained unmatched. CDR3 length: 16 amino acids. Sequenced input: PBMCs. This sequence joins TRBV5-6 and TRBJ1-6, with 7 bases matching TRBD1. This receptor was identified in a human donor in good health. CDR3 sequence reads: CASSTPWDSYNSPLHF. The DNA of the CDR3 is TGTGCCAGCAGCACACCGTGGGACAGCTATAATTCACCCCTCCACTTT.